This T cell receptor (beta chain) was sequenced during a study of ipilimumab plus nivolumab after autologous stem cell transplantation. The V and J ends lost 9 bases and 4 bases, in that order; junction bases with no gene match: 11. This CDR3 comprises 15 residues. Looked up from germline, CDR1 is SGHNT and CDR2 is YYREEE (reference sequence). This table comes from immunoSEQ multiplex PCR, and its TCRdb copy is limited to in-frame clones, with some not included. The sample includes about 43,000 clones, approximately 91% of them seen just once. This chain joins TRBV5-4 and TRBJ2-2, with 8 bases aligning to TRBD1. This clonotype originated in a male donor with multiple myeloma. The sample in question was PBMCs, obtained in a trial of ipilimumab plus nivolumab as post-transplant consolidation. DNA for the CDR3: TGTGCCACCAAGCTGGACAGGGACCGCACCGGGGAGCTGTTTTTT. This codes for CATKLDRDRTGELFF.